This T cell receptor (beta chain) derives from a study of CD8+ T cells in alopecia areata. The study's findings and limits: Patients shared TCRs less clearly than mice did, possibly owing to HLA.

CDR1 is LGHNA and CDR2 is YNFKEQ in the germline V gene. The CDR3 has 17 residues. J was trimmed by 5 bases and V by 6 bases; bases with no gene match: 8. Details on this clone: Antigen unknown.

It was cDNA, reverse transcribed from extracted RNA, that served as the sequencing template. Clones were read by immunoSEQ multiplex PCR, and TCRdb kept only the in-frame ones, dropping some. The sample carries about 200,000 clones, around 62% recorded once. This rearrangement joins TRBV4-2 to TRBJ2-2, with 14 bases aligning to TRBD2. Material: CD4+ T cells sorted from blood, obtained at week 0. The receptor was isolated from a human donor with alopecia areata. CDR3 amino acids: CASRGLAGVFQTGELFF. CDR3 DNA sequence: TGTGCCAGCAGGGGACTAGCGGGAGTTTTTCAGACCGGGGAGCTGTTTTTT.